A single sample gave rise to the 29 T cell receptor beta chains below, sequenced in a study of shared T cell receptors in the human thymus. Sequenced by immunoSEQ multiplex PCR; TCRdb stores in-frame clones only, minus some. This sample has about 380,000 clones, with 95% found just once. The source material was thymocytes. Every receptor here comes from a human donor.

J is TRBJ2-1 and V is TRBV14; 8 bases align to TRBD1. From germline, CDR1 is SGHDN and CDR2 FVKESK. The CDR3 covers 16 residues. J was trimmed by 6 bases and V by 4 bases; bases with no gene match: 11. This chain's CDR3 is CASSPVAGGLSNEQFF. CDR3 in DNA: TGTGCCAGCAGCCCGGTGGCAGGGGGCCTGAGCAATGAGCAGTTCTTC.

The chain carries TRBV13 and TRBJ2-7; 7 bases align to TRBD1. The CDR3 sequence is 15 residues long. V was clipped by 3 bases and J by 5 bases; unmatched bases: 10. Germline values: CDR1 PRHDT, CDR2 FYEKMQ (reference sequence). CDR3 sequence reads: CASSLTDGQEDEQYF. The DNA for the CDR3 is TGTGCCAGCAGCTTGACTGACGGACAGGAGGACGAGCAGTACTTC.

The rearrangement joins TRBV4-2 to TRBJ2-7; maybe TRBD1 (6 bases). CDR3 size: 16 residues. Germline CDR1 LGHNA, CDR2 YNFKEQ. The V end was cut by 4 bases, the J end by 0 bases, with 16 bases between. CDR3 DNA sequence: TGTGCCAGCAGCCGACAAAACCGGGACAACTCCTACGAGCAGTACTTC. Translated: CASSRQNRDNSYEQYF.

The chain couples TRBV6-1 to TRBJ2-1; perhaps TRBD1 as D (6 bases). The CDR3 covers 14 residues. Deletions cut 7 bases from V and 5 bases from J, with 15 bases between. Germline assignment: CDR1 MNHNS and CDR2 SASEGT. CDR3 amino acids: CASIRDICDNEQFF. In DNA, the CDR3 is TGTGCCAGCATAAGGGACATTTGCGACAATGAGCAGTTCTTC.

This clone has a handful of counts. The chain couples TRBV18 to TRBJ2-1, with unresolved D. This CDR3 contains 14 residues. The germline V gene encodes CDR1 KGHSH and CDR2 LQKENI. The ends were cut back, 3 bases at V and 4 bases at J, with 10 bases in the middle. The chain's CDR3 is CASSPFAVYNEQFF. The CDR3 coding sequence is TGTGCCAGCTCACCGTTCGCGGTATACAATGAGCAGTTCTTC.

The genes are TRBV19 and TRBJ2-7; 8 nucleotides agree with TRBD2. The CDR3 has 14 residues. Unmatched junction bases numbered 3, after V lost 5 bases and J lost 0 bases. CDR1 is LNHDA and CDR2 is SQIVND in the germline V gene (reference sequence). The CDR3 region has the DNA TGTGCCAGTAGTGATAGCGGGGACTCCTACGAGCAGTACTTC. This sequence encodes CASSDSGDSYEQYF.

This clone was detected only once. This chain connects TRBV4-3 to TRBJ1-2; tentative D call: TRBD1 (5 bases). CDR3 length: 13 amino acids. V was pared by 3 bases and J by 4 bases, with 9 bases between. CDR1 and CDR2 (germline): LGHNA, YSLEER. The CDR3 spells CASSHRDGYGYTF. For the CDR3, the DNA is TGCGCCAGCAGCCACCGGGACGGCTATGGCTACACCTTC.

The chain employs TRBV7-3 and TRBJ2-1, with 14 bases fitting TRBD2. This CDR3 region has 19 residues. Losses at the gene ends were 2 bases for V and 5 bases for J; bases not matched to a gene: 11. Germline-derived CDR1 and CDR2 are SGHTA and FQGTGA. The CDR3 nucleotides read TGTGCCAGCAGCTTAGGGACTAGCGGGAGCATGAAGAGGAACAATGAGCAGTTCTTC. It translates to CASSLGTSGSMKRNNEQFF.

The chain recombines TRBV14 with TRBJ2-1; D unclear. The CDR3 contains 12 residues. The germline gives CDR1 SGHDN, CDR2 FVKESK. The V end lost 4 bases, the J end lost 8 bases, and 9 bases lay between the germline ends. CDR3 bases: TGTGCCAGCAGCCCAAGCGCCCATGAGCAGTTCTTC. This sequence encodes CASSPSAHEQFF.

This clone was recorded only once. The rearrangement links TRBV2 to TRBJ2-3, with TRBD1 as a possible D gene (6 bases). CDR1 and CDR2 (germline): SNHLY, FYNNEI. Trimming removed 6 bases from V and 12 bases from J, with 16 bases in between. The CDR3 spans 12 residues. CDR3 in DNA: TGTGCCAGCAGAGACTCAGGGGTAGTACAGTATTTT. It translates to CASRDSGVVQYF.

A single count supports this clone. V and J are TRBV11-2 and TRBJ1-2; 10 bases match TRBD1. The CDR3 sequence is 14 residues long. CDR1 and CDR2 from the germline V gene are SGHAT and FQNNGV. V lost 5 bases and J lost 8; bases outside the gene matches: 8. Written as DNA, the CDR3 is TGTGCCAGCAGCCCGATGGGACAGGGGAACGGCTACACCTTC. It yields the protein CASSPMGQGNGYTF.

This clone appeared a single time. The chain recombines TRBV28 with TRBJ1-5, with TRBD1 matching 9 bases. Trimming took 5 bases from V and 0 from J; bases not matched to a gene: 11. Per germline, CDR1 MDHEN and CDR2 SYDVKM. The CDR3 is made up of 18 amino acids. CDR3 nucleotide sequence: TGTGCCAGCAGTGTCGACAGGGGGTTCGGGTATAGCAATCAGCCCCAGCATTTT. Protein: CASSVDRGFGYSNQPQHF. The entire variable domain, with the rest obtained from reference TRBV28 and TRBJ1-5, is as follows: DVKVTQSSRYLVKRTGEKVFLECVQDMDHENMFWYRQDPGLGLRLIYFSYDVKMKEKGDIPEGYSVSREKKERFSLILESASTNQTSMYLCASSVDRGFGYSNQPQHFGDGTRLSIL.

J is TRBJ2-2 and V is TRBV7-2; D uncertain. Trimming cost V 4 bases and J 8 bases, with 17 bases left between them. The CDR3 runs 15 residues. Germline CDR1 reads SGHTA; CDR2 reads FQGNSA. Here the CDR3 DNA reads TGTGCCAGCAGCTCTAGGGTCTCCCAGAGGGGGGAGCTGTTTTTT. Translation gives CASSSRVSQRGELFF.

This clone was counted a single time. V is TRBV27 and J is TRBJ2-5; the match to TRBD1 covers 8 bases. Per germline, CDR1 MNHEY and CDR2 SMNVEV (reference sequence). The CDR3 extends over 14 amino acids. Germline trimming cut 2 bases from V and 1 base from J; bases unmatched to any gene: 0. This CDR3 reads CASSLQGAQETQYF. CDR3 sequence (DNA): TGTGCCAGCAGTTTACAGGGGGCCCAAGAGACCCAGTACTTC.

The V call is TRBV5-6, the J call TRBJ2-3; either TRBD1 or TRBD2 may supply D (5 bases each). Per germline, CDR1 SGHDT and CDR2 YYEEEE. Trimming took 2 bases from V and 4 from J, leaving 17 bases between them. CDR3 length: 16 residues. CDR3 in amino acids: CASSFAGRLGPDTQYF. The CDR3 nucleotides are TGTGCCAGCAGCTTTGCAGGGAGATTAGGGCCAGATACGCAGTATTTT.

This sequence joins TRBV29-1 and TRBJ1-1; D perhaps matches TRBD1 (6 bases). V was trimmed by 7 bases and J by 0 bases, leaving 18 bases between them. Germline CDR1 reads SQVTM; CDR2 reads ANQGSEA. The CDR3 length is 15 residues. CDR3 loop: CSGGAGPSLNTEAFF. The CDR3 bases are TGCAGCGGGGGGGCCGGGCCCTCGCTGAACACTGAAGCTTTCTTT. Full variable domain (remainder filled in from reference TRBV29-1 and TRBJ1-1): SAVISQKPSRDICQRGTSLTIQCQVDSQVTMMFWYRQQPGQSLTLIATANQGSEATYESGFVIDKFPISRPNLTFSTLTVSNMSPEDSSIYLCSGGAGPSLNTEAFFGQGTRLTVV.

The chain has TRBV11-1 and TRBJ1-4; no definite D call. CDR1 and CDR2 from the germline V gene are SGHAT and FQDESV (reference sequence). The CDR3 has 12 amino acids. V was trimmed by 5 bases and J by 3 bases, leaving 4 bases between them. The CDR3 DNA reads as TGTGCCAGCAGCCTCGCTAATGAAAAACTGTTTTTT. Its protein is CASSLANEKLFF.

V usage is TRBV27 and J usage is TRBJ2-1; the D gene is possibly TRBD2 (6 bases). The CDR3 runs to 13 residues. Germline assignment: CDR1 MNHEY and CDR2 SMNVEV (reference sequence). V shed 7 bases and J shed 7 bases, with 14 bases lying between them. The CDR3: CASTPGLANEQFF. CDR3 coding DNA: TGTGCCAGCACCCCTGGGCTAGCGAATGAGCAGTTCTTC.

This chain's CDR3 is CASSEHSYVGQYF. DNA for the CDR3: TGCGCCAGCAGTGAACACAGCTACGTAGGGCAGTACTTC. V and J are TRBV10-2 and TRBJ2-7; D is uncertain. Trimming left V 3 bases short and J 9 bases short, with 15 bases between. This CDR3 comprises 13 residues. The germline V gene has CDR1 WSHSY and CDR2 SAAADI.

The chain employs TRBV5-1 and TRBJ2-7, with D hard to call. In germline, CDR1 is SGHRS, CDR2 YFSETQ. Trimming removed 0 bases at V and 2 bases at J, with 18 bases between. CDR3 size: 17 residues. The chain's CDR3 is CASSLEASEDTTYEQYF. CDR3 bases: TGCGCCAGCAGCTTGGAAGCCAGCGAAGACACGACCTACGAGCAGTACTTC.

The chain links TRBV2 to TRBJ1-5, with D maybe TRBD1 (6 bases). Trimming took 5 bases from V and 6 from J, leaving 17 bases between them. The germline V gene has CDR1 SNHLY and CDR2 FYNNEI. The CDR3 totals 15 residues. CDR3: CASSKEQGGTQPQHF. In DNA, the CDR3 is TGTGCCAGCAGTAAAGAGCAAGGGGGGACTCAGCCCCAGCATTTT. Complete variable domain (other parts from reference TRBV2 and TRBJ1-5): EPEVTQTPSHQVTQMGQEVILRCVPISNHLYFYWYRQILGQKVEFLVSFYNNEISEKSEIFDDQFSVERPDGSNFTLKIRSTKLEDSAMYFCASSKEQGGTQPQHFGDGTRLSIL.

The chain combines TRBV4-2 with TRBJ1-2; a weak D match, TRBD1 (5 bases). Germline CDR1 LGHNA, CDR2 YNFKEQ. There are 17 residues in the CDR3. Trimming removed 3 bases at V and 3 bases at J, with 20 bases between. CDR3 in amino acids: CASSQSHLGVGYYGYTF. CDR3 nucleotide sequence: TGTGCCAGCAGCCAGTCTCACTTGGGGGTGGGGTACTATGGCTACACCTTC.

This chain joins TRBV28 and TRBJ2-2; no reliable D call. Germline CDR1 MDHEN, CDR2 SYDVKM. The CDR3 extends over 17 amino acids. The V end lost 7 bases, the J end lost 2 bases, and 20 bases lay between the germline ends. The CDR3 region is CASTPPPETSNTGELFF. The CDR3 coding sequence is TGTGCCAGCACCCCACCACCGGAAACATCCAACACCGGGGAGCTGTTTTTT.

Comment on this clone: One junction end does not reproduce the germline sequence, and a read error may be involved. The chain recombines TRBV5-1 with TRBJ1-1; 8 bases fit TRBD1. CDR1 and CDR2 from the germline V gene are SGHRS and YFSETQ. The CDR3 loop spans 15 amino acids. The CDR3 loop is CASSAIRGLNTKAFF. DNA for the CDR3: TGCGCCAGCAGCGCGATCAGGGGGCTGAACACTAAAGCTTTCTTT. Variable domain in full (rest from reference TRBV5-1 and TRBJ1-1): KAGVTQTPRYLIKTRGQQVTLSCSPISGHRSVSWYQQTPGQGLQFLFEYFSETQRNKGNFPGRFSGRQFSNSRSEMNVSTLELGDSALYLCASSAIRGLNTKAFFGQGTRLTVV.

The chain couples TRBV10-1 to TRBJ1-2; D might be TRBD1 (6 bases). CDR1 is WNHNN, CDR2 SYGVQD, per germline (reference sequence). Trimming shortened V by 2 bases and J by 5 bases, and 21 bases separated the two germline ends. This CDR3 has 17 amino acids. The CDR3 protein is CASSEGGGHNRPYGYTF. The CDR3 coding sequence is TGCGCCAGCAGTGAGGGAGGGGGACATAACAGACCTTATGGCTACACCTTC.

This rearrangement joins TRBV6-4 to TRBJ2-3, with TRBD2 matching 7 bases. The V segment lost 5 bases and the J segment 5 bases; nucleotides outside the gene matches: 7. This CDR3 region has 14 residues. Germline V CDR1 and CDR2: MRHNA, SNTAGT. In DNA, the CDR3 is TGTGCCAGCAGTCTTCATGGGGGGGGAGATACGCAGTATTTT. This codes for CASSLHGGGDTQYF.

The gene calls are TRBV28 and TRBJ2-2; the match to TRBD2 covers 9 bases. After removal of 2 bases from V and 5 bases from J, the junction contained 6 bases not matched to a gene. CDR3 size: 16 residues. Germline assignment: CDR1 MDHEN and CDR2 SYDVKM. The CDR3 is CASSLRREGGTGELFF. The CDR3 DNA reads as TGTGCCAGCAGTTTAAGGCGGGAGGGCGGTACCGGGGAGCTGTTTTTT. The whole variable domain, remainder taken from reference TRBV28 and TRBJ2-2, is DVKVTQSSRYLVKRTGEKVFLECVQDMDHENMFWYRQDPGLGLRLIYFSYDVKMKEKGDIPEGYSVSREKKERFSLILESASTNQTSMYLCASSLRREGGTGELFFGEGSRLTVL.

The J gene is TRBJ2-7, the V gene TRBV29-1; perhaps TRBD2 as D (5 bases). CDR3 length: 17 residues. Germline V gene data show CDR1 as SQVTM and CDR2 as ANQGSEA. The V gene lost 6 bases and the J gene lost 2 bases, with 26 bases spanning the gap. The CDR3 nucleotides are TGCAGCGTCGTGGACTGGCCATTCCCGCACGAAGCCTACGAGCAGTACTTC. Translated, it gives CSVVDWPFPHEAYEQYF.

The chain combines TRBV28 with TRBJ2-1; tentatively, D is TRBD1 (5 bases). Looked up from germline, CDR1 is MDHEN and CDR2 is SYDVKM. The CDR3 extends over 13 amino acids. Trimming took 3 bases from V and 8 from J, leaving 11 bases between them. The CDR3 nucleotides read TGTGCCAGCAGTTTGGAAGGGGAATATGAGCAGTTCTTC. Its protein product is CASSLEGEYEQFF.